This is a list of T cell receptor beta chains from one sample in a study of cytomegalovirus exposure and HLA in healthy donors. Using immunoSEQ multiplex PCR, the repertoire was profiled, and TCRdb retains in-frame clones only, with some absent. The sample consists of approximately 140,000 clones, around 70% of them appearing once. Sequencing was performed on PBMCs. The source is a human donor in good health. Both conserved end residues are part of each CDR3. A D gene is named only where the DNA matches it firmly. Rows give clone size only sometimes, using once, few, many, or a class for an expanded clone.

V gene	D gene	clone size	J gene	CDR3 protein	CDR3 DNA
TRBV23-1	TRBD1	NA	TRBJ1-1	CASSQPTGGITEAFF	TGCGCCAGCAGTCAACCGACAGGGGGGATCACTGAAGCTTTCTTT
TRBV5-6	NA	NA	TRBJ1-1	CASSKLRGMNTEAFF	TGTGCCAGCAGCAAGCTACGAGGAATGAACACTGAAGCTTTCTTT
TRBV4-1	NA	NA	TRBJ2-7	CASSQVSSYEQYF	TGCGCCAGCAGCCAAGTGAGCTCCTACGAGCAGTACTTC
TRBV6-6	TRBD1	NA	TRBJ2-3	CASTGQGFTDTQYF	TGTGCCAGCACTGGACAGGGATTCACAGATACGCAGTATTTT
TRBV18	TRBD1	NA	TRBJ1-3	CASSYWTGGIDSGNTIYF	TGTGCCAGCTCATACTGGACAGGGGGCATCGACTCTGGAAACACCATATATTTT
TRBV14	NA	NA	TRBJ1-2	CASSPTMGGIDMSGYTF	TGTGCCAGCAGCCCCACAATGGGGGGTATCGATATGAGTGGCTACACCTTC
TRBV19	TRBD1	NA	TRBJ1-5	CASIPTRDRGDQPQHF	TGTGCCAGTATCCCAACTCGGGACAGGGGGGATCAGCCCCAGCATTTT
TRBV5-6	TRBD1	NA	TRBJ1-2	CASSLSGQGNYGYTF	TGTGCCAGCAGCTTGTCAGGACAGGGGAACTATGGCTACACCTTC
TRBV2	TRBD2	NA	TRBJ2-3	CASNEREVTDTQYF	TGTGCCAGCAACGAGCGGGAGGTCACAGATACGCAGTATTTT
TRBV4-1	TRBD1	NA	TRBJ2-4	CASSRETGTGDNIQYF	TGCGCCAGCAGCCGAGAAACCGGGACAGGGGATAACATTCAGTACTTC
TRBV6-1	NA	few	TRBJ1-1	CASSELSEAFF	TGTGCCAGCAGTGAGTTGTCAGAAGCTTTCTTT
TRBV27	TRBD2	NA	TRBJ2-2	CASSLVLAGGLGTGELFF	TGTGCCAGCAGTTTAGTACTAGCGGGGGGGCTTGGAACCGGGGAGCTGTTTTTT
TRBV7-2	TRBD1	NA	TRBJ2-5	CASSSNSDRGETQYF	TGTGCCAGCAGCTCGAATTCCGACAGGGGGGAGACCCAGTACTTC
TRBV5-6	TRBD1	NA	TRBJ1-2	CASSLGRDSLEGNYGYTF	TGTGCCAGCAGCTTGGGCCGGGACAGTCTCGAGGGGAACTATGGCTACACCTTC
TRBV19	NA	NA	TRBJ2-7	CASRQGLGEQYF	TGTGCCAGTAGGCAGGGGCTTGGGGAGCAGTACTTC
TRBV6-1	NA	NA	TRBJ2-2	CASSVRVNTGELFF	TGTGCCAGCAGTGTCAGGGTTAACACCGGGGAGCTGTTTTTT
TRBV5-1	TRBD2	NA	TRBJ2-5	CASSLDLAGGAKTQYF	TGCGCCAGCAGCTTGGACCTAGCGGGGGGGGCTAAGACCCAGTACTTC
TRBV27	TRBD2	NA	TRBJ2-1	CASSSLLAGGFNEQFF	TGTGCCAGCAGTTCCCTATTGGCGGGAGGGTTCAATGAGCAGTTCTTC
TRBV29-1	NA	NA	TRBJ2-6	CSVSQGWGTGANVLTF	TGCAGCGTTTCTCAGGGATGGGGTACTGGGGCCAACGTCCTGACTTTC
TRBV28	NA	NA	TRBJ1-2	CASSLRIPWAYGYTF	TGTGCCAGCAGTTTAAGAATACCTTGGGCCTATGGCTACACCTTC
TRBV7-4	TRBD1	few	TRBJ2-7	CASSLDRRAYEQYF	TGTGCCAGCAGCCTGGACAGGAGAGCCTACGAGCAGTACTTC
TRBV7-3	TRBD2	NA	TRBJ2-3	CASSLGPSGSTDTQYF	TGTGCCAGCAGCCTAGGTCCTAGCGGGAGCACAGATACGCAGTATTTT
TRBV6-6	NA	NA	TRBJ2-3	CASSYLDRGTDTQYF	TGTGCCAGCAGTTATCTGGACAGAGGAACAGATACGCAGTATTTT
TRBV9	TRBD2	NA	TRBJ2-3	CASSVGLASGFTDTQYF	TGTGCCAGCAGCGTAGGTTTGGCTAGCGGGTTCACAGATACGCAGTATTTT
TRBV11-2	NA	NA	TRBJ2-1	CASSFPLAGSSYNEQFF	TGTGCCAGCAGCTTCCCACTCGCGGGTAGCTCCTACAATGAGCAGTTCTTC
TRBV7-2	TRBD2	NA	TRBJ2-3	CASSLGASGSTDTQYF	TGTGCCAGCAGCTTAGGGGCTAGCGGAAGCACAGATACGCAGTATTTT
TRBV10-3	NA	once	TRBJ2-2	CAITPSRNTGELFF	TGTGCCATCACCCCGAGCCGGAACACCGGGGAGCTGTTTTTT
TRBV13	NA	NA	TRBJ1-1	CASSLDGLTEAFF	TGTGCCAGCAGCTTAGACGGGTTAACTGAAGCTTTCTTT
TRBV28	TRBD1	NA	TRBJ1-1	CASSFGQGRRENTEAFF	TGTGCCAGCAGTTTCGGACAGGGGCGAAGGGAGAACACTGAAGCTTTCTTT
TRBV7-3	NA	NA	TRBJ2-6	CASSPQGHLSGANVLTF	TGTGCCAGCAGCCCACAGGGACACCTCTCTGGGGCCAACGTCCTGACTTTC
TRBV7-9	NA	NA	TRBJ2-7	CASSLAGQTYEQYF	TGTGCCAGCAGCTTAGCGGGGCAGACCTACGAGCAGTACTTC
TRBV11-1	TRBD2	NA	TRBJ2-3	CASSFEAGDVDTQYF	TGTGCCAGCAGCTTCGAAGCGGGAGATGTGGATACGCAGTATTTT